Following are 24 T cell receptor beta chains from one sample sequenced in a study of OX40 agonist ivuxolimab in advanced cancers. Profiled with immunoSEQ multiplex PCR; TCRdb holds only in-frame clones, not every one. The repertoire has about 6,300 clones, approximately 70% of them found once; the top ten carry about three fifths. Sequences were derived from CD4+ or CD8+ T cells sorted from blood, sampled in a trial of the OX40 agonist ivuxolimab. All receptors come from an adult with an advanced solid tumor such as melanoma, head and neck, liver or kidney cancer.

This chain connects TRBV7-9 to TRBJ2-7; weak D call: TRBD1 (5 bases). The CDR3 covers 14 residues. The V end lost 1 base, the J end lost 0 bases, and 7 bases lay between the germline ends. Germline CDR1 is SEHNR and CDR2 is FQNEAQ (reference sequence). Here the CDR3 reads CASSLGGLSYEQYF. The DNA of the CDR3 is TGTGCCAGCAGCTTAGGGGGCCTCTCCTACGAGCAGTACTTC.

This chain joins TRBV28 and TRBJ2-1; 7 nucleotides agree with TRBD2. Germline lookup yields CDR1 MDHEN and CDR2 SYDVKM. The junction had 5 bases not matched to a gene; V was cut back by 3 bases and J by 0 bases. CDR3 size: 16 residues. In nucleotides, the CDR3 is TGTGCCAGCAGTTTTTCTCCGGGAGGCTCCTACAATGAGCAGTTCTTC. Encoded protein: CASSFSPGGSYNEQFF.

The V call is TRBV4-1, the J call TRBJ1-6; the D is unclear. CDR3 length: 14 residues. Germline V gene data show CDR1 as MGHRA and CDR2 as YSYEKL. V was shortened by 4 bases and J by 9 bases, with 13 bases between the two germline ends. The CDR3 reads CASSPGTTSSPLHF. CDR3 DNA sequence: TGCGCCAGCAGCCCGGGCACCACCAGTTCACCCCTCCACTTT.

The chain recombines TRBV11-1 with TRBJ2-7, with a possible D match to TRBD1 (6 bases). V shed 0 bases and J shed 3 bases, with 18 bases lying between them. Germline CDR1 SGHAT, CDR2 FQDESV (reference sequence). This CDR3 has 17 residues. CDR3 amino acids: CASSLAPTGKIGYEQYF. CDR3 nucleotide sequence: TGTGCCAGCAGCTTAGCTCCGACAGGAAAAATAGGCTACGAGCAGTACTTC.

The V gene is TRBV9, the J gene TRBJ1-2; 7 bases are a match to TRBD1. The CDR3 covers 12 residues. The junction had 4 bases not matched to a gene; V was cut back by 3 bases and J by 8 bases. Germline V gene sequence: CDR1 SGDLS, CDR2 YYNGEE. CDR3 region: CASSADRTGYTF. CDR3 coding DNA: TGTGCCAGCAGCGCGGACAGGACCGGCTACACCTTC.

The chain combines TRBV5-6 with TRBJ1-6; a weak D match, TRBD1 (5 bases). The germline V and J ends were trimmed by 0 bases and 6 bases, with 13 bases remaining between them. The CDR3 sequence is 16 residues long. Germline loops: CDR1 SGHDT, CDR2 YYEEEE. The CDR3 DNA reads TGTGCCAGCAGCTTGGTCAGGGTCGAGGGTAATTCACCCCTCCACTTT. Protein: CASSLVRVEGNSPLHF.

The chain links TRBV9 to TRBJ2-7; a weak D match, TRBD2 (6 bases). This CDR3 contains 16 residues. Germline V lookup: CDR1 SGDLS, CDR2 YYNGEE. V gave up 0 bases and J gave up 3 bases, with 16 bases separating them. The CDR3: CASSVAQAGPSYEQYF. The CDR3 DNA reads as TGTGCCAGCAGCGTAGCTCAGGCGGGACCGAGCTACGAGCAGTACTTC.

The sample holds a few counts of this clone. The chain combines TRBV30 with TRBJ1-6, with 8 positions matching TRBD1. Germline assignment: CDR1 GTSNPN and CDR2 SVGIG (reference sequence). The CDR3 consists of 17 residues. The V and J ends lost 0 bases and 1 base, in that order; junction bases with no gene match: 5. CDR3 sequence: CAWSVPTGESYNSPLHF. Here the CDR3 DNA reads TGTGCCTGGAGTGTACCGACAGGGGAGTCCTATAATTCACCCCTCCACTTT.

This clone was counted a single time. CDR3 sequence: CASSFEGNTIYF. The CDR3 bases are TGCGCCAGCAGCTTCGAAGGAAACACCATATATTTT. This chain uses TRBV5-1 with TRBJ1-3; D ambiguous. This CDR3 has 12 amino acids. V was clipped by 2 bases and J by 4 bases, with 4 bases between them. Germline CDR1 and CDR2: SGHRS and YFSETQ.

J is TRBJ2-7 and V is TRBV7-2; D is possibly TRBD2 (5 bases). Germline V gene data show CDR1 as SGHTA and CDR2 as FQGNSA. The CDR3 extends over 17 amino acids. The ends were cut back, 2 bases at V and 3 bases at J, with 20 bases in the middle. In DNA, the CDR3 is TGTGCCAGCAGCTTATGGCAGCCCGGGGAAAGGGACTACGAGCAGTACTTC. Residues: CASSLWQPGERDYEQYF.

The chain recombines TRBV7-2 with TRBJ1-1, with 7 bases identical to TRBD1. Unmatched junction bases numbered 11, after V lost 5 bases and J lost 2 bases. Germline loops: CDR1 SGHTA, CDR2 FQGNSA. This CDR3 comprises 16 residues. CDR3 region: CASSIPGGRINTEAFF. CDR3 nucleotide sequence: TGTGCCAGCAGCATCCCAGGGGGAAGGATTAACACTGAAGCTTTCTTT.

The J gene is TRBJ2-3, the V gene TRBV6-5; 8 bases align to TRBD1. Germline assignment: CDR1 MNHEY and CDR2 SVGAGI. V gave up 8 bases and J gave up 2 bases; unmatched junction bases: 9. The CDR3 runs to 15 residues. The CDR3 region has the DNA TGTGCCAGCTGGGGGTCAGGGGGCCCCACAGATACGCAGTATTTT. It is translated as CASWGSGGPTDTQYF.

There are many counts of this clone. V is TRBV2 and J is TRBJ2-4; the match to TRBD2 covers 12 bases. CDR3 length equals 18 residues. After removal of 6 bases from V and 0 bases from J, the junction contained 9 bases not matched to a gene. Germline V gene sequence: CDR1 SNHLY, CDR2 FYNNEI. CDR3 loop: CASRQTSGGSLAKNIQYF. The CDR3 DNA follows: TGTGCCAGCAGGCAGACTAGCGGGGGCTCCCTAGCCAAAAACATTCAGTACTTC. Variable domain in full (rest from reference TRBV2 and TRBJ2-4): EPEVTQTPSHQVTQMGQEVILRCVPISNHLYFYWYRQILGQKVEFLVSFYNNEISEKSEIFDDQFSVERPDGSNFTLKIRSTKLEDSAMYFCASRQTSGGSLAKNIQYFGAGTRLSVL.

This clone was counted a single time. CDR3 sequence reads: CASSPTWAPNTEAFF. In nucleotides, the CDR3 is TGTGCCAGCAGTCCTACCTGGGCCCCGAACACTGAAGCTTTCTTT. The chain carries TRBV5-6 and TRBJ1-1; D unclear. The CDR3 runs to 15 residues. V lost 5 bases to trimming and J lost 1 base, with 15 bases between them. Germline lookup yields CDR1 SGHDT and CDR2 YYEEEE.

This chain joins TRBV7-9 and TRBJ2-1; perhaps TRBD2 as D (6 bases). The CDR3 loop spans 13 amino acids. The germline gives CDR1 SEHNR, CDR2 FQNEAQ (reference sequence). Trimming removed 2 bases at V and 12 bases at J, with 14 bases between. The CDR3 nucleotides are TGTGCCAGCAGCTTATCTTTGGCGGGGCGGCAGTTCTTC. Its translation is CASSLSLAGRQFF. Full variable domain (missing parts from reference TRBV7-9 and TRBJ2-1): DTGVSQNPRHKITKRGQNVTFRCDPISEHNRLYWYRQTLGQGPEFLTYFQNEAQLEKSRLLSDRFSAERPKGSFSTLEIQRTEQGDSAMYLCASSLSLAGRQFFGPGTRLTVL.

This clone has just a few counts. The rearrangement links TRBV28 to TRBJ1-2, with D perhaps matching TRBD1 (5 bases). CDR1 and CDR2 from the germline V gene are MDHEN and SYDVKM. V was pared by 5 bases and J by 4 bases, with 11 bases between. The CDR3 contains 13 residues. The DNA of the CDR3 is TGTGCCAGCAGTGTAGGGGAAGTCTATGGCTACACCTTC. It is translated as CASSVGEVYGYTF.

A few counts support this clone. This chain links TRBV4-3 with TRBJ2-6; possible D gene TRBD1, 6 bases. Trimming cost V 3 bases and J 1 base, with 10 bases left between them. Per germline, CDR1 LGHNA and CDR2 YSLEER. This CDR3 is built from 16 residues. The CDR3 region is CASSQARGSGANVLTF. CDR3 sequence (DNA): TGCGCCAGCAGCCAGGCGAGGGGGTCTGGGGCCAACGTCCTGACTTTC.

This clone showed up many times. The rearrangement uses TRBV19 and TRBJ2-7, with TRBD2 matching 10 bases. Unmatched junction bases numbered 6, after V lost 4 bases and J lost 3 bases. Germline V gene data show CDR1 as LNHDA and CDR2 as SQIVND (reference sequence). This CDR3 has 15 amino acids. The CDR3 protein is CASSTTSGVGYEQYF. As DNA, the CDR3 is TGTGCCAGTAGTACCACTAGCGGGGTGGGCTACGAGCAGTACTTC.

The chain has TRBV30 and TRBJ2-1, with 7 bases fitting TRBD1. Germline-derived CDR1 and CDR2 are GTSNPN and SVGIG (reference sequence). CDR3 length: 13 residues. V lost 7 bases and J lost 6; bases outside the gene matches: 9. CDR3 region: CALATGTVNEQFF. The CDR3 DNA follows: TGTGCCTTAGCGACAGGGACGGTCAATGAGCAGTTCTTC. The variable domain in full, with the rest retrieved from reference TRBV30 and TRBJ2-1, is SQTIHQWPATLVQPVGSPLSLECTVEGTSNPNLYWYRQAAGRGLQLLFYSVGIGQISSEVPQNLSASRPQDRQFILSSKKLLLSDSGFYLCALATGTVNEQFFGPGTRLTVL.

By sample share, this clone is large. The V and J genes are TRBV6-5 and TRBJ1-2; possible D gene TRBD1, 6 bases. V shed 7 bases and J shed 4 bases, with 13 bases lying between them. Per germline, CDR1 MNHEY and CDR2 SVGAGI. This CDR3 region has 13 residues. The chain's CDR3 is CASTLGGAYGYTF. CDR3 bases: TGTGCCAGCACCCTGGGGGGGGCCTATGGCTACACCTTC.

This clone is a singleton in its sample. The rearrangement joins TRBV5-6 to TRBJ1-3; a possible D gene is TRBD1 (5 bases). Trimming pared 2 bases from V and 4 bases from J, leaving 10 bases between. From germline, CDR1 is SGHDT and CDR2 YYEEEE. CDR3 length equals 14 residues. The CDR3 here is CASSFREPGNTIYF. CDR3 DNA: TGTGCCAGCAGCTTCAGGGAGCCCGGAAACACCATATATTTT.

The CDR3 spells CASSPAVRAGYGYTF. In DNA form, the CDR3 reads TGTGCCAGCAGCCCGGCGGTACGGGCTGGCTATGGCTACACCTTC. V gene TRBV5-6 combines with J gene TRBJ1-2; D call uncertain. Trimming stripped 4 bases from V and 4 bases from J, with 17 bases between. Germline-derived CDR1 and CDR2 are SGHDT and YYEEEE. There are 15 residues in the CDR3.

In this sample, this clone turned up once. As DNA, the CDR3 is TGTGCCAGCAGCTTAGTCCCTCGGTCGGACATACCCGAGCAGTTCTTC. Its translation: CASSLVPRSDIPEQFF. V gene TRBV7-8 combines with J gene TRBJ2-1; possible D gene TRBD1, 5 bases. This CDR3 spans 16 amino acids. Trimming cost V 1 base and J 10 bases, with 20 bases left between them. From germline, CDR1 is SGHVS and CDR2 FQNEAQ.

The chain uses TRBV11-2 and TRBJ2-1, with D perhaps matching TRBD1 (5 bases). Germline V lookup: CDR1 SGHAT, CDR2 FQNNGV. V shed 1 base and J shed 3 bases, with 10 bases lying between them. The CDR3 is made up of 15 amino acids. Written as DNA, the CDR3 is TGTGCCAGCAGCTTAGGTTTGGGGCGCTACAATGAGCAGTTCTTC. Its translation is CASSLGLGRYNEQFF.